Below are 7 T cell receptor beta chains sequenced from a single sample in a study of shared clonotypes between healthy human individuals (dated by TCRdb to about 2020). The library relied on the immunoSEQ multiplex PCR assay. Held by TCRdb, this immuneACCESS table contains in-frame sequences only and omits some clones. Under half of the omission traces to an unresolved V gene where checked; the cause of the rest is unknown. A total of approximately 1,500,000 clones appear in this sample, 95% to 99% of them only once. The ten largest account for roughly 0.42% of the sample. Sequencing was performed on naive CD4+ T cells sorted from blood. According to the study, the label for this sample's cell subset or site signals: CD45RA+ positively selected. The receptors were gathered from a man aged 30 to 45 in good health.

The chain employs TRBV28 and TRBJ1-5, with D uncertain. The CDR3 has 14 amino acids. V was trimmed by 7 bases and J by 1 base, leaving 11 bases between them. Germline lookup yields CDR1 MDHEN and CDR2 SYDVKM. The CDR3 nucleotides read TGTGCCAGCACCAATTACATAAGCAATCAGCCCCAGCATTTT. Its translation: CASTNYISNQPQHF.

The gene calls are TRBV7-3 and TRBJ2-2; D might be TRBD1 (5 bases). Deletions cut 2 bases from V and 4 bases from J, with 8 bases between. This CDR3 spans 14 amino acids. Germline CDR1 and CDR2: SGHTA and FQGTGA. CDR3 DNA: TGTGCCAGCAGCTTATTTCAGGGCACCGGGGAGCTGTTTTTT. It translates to CASSLFQGTGELFF.

The genes are TRBV18 and TRBJ2-7; D gene ambiguous. Deletions cut 1 base from V and 0 bases from J, with 7 bases between. Germline CDR1 is KGHSH and CDR2 is LQKENI. This CDR3 spans 14 amino acids. CDR3 loop: CASSPQADSYEQYF. CDR3 nucleotides: TGTGCCAGCTCACCACAGGCAGACTCCTACGAGCAGTACTTC.

The V call is TRBV18, the J call TRBJ2-7; D may match TRBD1 or TRBD2 (5 bases each). The germline V and J ends were trimmed by 0 bases and 7 bases, with 10 bases remaining between them. From germline, CDR1 is KGHSH and CDR2 LQKENI. The CDR3 extends over 13 amino acids. CDR3 amino acids: CASSPPWGMEQYF. The CDR3 DNA is TGTGCCAGCTCACCACCGTGGGGGATGGAGCAGTACTTC.

As concerns this clone: Mismatch with germline at one junction end may stem from a read error. This chain uses TRBV5-1 with TRBJ2-6, with TRBD1 identical over 11 bases. The germline V gene encodes CDR1 SGHRS and CDR2 YFSETQ. The CDR3 has 15 amino acids. CDR3 sequence: CASSLAGTGGNVLTF. As DNA, the CDR3 is TGCGCCAGCAGCTTGGCCGGGACAGGGGGCAACGTCCTGACTTTC.

The V call is TRBV28, the J call TRBJ2-2; 11 bases agree with TRBD2. The V and J ends lost 3 bases and 4 bases, in that order; junction bases with no gene match: 1. Germline values: CDR1 MDHEN, CDR2 SYDVKM. CDR3 length equals 15 residues. CDR3 amino acids: CASSFSGRATGELFF. The CDR3 DNA reads as TGTGCCAGCAGTTTTAGCGGGAGGGCCACCGGGGAGCTGTTTTTT.

The chain has TRBV6-1 and TRBJ1-4, with D perhaps matching TRBD1 (6 bases). The CDR3 runs to 14 residues. V lost 6 bases and J 6 bases, leaving 14 bases between the germline ends. From germline, CDR1 is MNHNS and CDR2 SASEGT. The DNA of the CDR3 is TGTGCCAGCAGGGGGGCAGGGGTCGATGAAAAACTGTTTTTT. This encodes CASRGAGVDEKLFF.